What follows are 22 T cell receptor beta chains derived from one specimen sequenced in a study of blood T cells in healthy people across ages. Primers used in a second PCR of about 6 to 12 cycles were a sample-barcoded 5' primer and a J-beta primer mix. TCRdb itself ran the 5' RACE reads through MiXCR, one entry per CDR3 protein. The sample contains hundreds of thousands of distinct CDR3 sequences, about 34% of which appear only once. Sequenced: blood. These receptors were obtained from a man aged 18 to 35 in good health.

For this clonotype: An end of the junction does not agree with germline; a read error may underlie this. The J gene is TRBJ2-5, the V gene TRBV7-3; D not certain. The DNA end favors TRBJ2-1, so the J call may be wrong. CDR1 and CDR2 (germline): SGHTA, FQGTGA. The CDR3 covers 14 residues. CDR3 residues: CVSSLGNGEETQFF. CDR3 DNA sequence: TGTGTCAGCAGCTTGGGGAATGGGGAAGAGACCCAGTTCTTC.

This chain links TRBV21-1 with TRBJ1-2; the listed D gene, TRBD1, was not tested against the DNA. TRBV21-1 is classified as a pseudogene. CDR3 length equals 14 residues. The CDR3, as DNA: TGTGCCAGCAGCAAAGACGGGGCAGCCTATGGCTACACCTTC. It encodes CASSKDGAAYGYTF.

This clonotype was detected a few times. The rearrangement links TRBV5-1 to TRBJ2-1, with D unresolved. The CDR3 is made up of 13 amino acids. Germline loops: CDR1 SGHRS, CDR2 YFSETQ. The V end was cut by 0 bases, the J end by 12 bases, with 13 bases between. CDR3 nucleotide sequence: TGCGCCAGCAGCTTGGAAACCAAGGTTTTGCAGTTCTTC. As protein: CASSLETKVLQFF.

The sample holds many counts of this clonotype. This rearrangement joins TRBV6-2 or TRBV6-3 to TRBJ2-1, with TRBD2 matching 12 bases. In germline, CDR1 is MNHEY, CDR2 SVGEGT. V lost 6 bases, J lost 6 bases, and 3 bases stayed unmatched. CDR3 length: 14 amino acids. CDR3 nucleotides: TGTGCCAGCAGCGCTAGCGGGGGGGCCAATGAGCAGTTCTTC. Translated: CASSASGGANEQFF.

This clonotype occurred many times. The rearrangement uses TRBV7-2 and TRBJ2-7, with D unresolved. The CDR3 is 14 amino acids. Germline values: CDR1 SGHTA, CDR2 FQGNSA. Trimming took off 1 base at V and 0 bases at J, with 7 bases between the two ends. The CDR3 sequence is CASSLVGSSYEQYF. The CDR3 DNA reads TGTGCCAGCAGCTTAGTCGGCAGCTCCTACGAGCAGTACTTC.

The gene calls are TRBV12-3 or TRBV12-4 and TRBJ1-3, with 11 bases matching TRBD1. CDR3 length: 16 amino acids. V shed 4 bases, J shed 9 bases, and the junction held 11 bases outside the gene matches. The CDR3 region has the DNA TGTGCCAGCAGTTCTTCTGGGACAGGGGGTAGAGGCACCATATATTTT. Its translation: CASSSSGTGGRGTIYF.

CDR3 amino acids: CASHDRVGNEQFF. The CDR3, as DNA: TGTGCCAGCCACGACAGGGTGGGCAATGAGCAGTTCTTC. The chain couples TRBV27 to TRBJ2-1; 7 nucleotides line up with TRBD1. CDR3 length: 13 amino acids. Germline V gene lookup returns CDR1 MNHEY and CDR2 SMNVEV (reference sequence). With V trimmed by 8 bases and J by 6 bases, 7 bases remained unmatched.

The chain uses TRBV20-1 and TRBJ2-1, with 9 bases matching TRBD1. This CDR3 contains 15 residues. Trimming took 3 bases from V and 6 from J; bases not matched to a gene: 9. Germline values: CDR1 DFQATT, CDR2 SNEGSKA (reference sequence). In DNA form, the CDR3 reads TGCAGTGCTAGCTCCGGGACAGGGCCAGGCAATGAGCAGTTCTTC. This translates into CSASSGTGPGNEQFF.

On this clonotype: One end of the junction is discordant with germline, which a read error may explain. The chain uses TRBV25-1 and TRBJ2-4; perhaps TRBD1 as D (6 bases). The J call may be wrong; the DNA end is better matched by TRBJ2-7. This CDR3 has 12 residues. Germline CDR1 and CDR2: MGHDK and SYGVNS. The CDR3 bases are TGTGTCAGCAAAAAACAGGGTTACGAGCAGTACTTC. Its translation is CVSKKQGYEQYF.

This clonotype was seen a handful of times. The chain combines TRBV24-1 with TRBJ2-4; D might be TRBD1 (8 bases). Trimming removed 9 bases from V and 1 base from J, with 21 bases in between. The CDR3 totals 17 residues. In germline, CDR1 is KGHDR, CDR2 SFDVKD. This CDR3 reads CATGPGTGAGAKNIQYF. In nucleotides, the CDR3 is TGTGCCACCGGTCCCGGGACAGGAGCGGGGGCCAAAAACATTCAGTACTTC.

The V and J genes are TRBV20-1 and TRBJ2-1; either TRBD1 or TRBD2 may supply D (5 bases each). Germline CDR1 and CDR2: DFQATT and SNEGSKA (reference sequence). The V end was cut by 4 bases, the J end by 5 bases, with 15 bases between. The CDR3 consists of 14 residues. CDR3: CSANPGAVDNEQFF. The CDR3 nucleotides read TGCAGTGCTAATCCCGGGGCAGTGGACAATGAGCAGTTCTTC.

On this clonotype itself: At one boundary the junction diverges from the germline segment, which might be a read error. This sequence joins TRBV7-2 and TRBJ1-4; TRBD1 matches at 7 bases. CDR3 length: 14 amino acids. CDR1 and CDR2 from the germline V gene are SGHTA and FQGNSA. CDR3 loop: CASSLVGQSEKPFF. DNA of the CDR3: TGTGCCAGCAGCTTAGTGGGACAGTCGGAAAAACCGTTTTTT.

The CDR3 loop reads CASSQDPGKKGTEAFF. CDR3 DNA sequence: TGCGCCAGCAGCCAAGATCCAGGGAAAAAGGGAACTGAAGCTTTCTTT. The chain is built from TRBV4-3 and TRBJ1-1, with D maybe TRBD1 (5 bases). V shed 0 bases and J shed 5 bases, with 16 bases lying between them. Germline CDR1 reads LGHNA; CDR2 reads YSLEER. This CDR3 contains 16 residues.

This clonotype was recorded at least ten times. CDR3 nucleotides: TGTGCCAGCGAGGGGGATACGCAGTATTTT. Translated: CASEGDTQYF. This chain connects TRBV7-9 to TRBJ2-3; the D call may be TRBD1 or TRBD2 (5 bases each). CDR1 is SEHNR and CDR2 is FQNEAQ in the germline V gene (reference sequence). The CDR3 covers 10 residues. The ends were cut back, 8 bases at V and 6 bases at J, with 6 bases in the middle.

This clonotype has a count of ten or more. The genes are TRBV4-3 and TRBJ2-7; D tentatively fits TRBD1 or TRBD2 (5 bases each). The CDR3 sequence is 13 residues long. V shed 4 bases and J shed 6 bases, with 13 bases lying between them. The V gene's germline CDR1 is LGHNA and CDR2 YSLEER. The DNA of the CDR3 is TGCGCCAGCAGCCGGGGCGTGAGGGGCGAGCAGTACTTC. It specifies CASSRGVRGEQYF.

The sample holds many counts of this clonotype. V gene TRBV12-3 or TRBV12-4 combines with J gene TRBJ2-3, with D possibly matching TRBD2 (5 bases). V shed 8 bases and J shed 2 bases, with 14 bases lying between them. CDR3 length equals 14 residues. The CDR3 DNA sequence: TGTGCCAGCTCTACTGGGGAGAACACAGATACGCAGTATTTT. The encoded protein is CASSTGENTDTQYF.

This chain's CDR3 is CSARGGGDGELFF. CDR3 coding DNA: TGCAGTGCTAGAGGGGGAGGAGACGGGGAGCTGTTTTTT. V usage is TRBV20-1 and J usage is TRBJ2-2; TRBD2 might be the D (6 bases). CDR3 length: 13 amino acids. CDR1 and CDR2 from the germline V gene are DFQATT and SNEGSKA (reference sequence). Between the trimmed V and J ends, which lost 1 base and 7 bases, there was a span of 10 bases.

This clonotype was recorded many times. The chain uses TRBV20-1 and TRBJ2-7; 9 positions match TRBD1. The CDR3 consists of 14 residues. The J segment lost 4 bases and the V segment lost 0 bases, leaving 4 bases of the junction unmatched. Germline CDR1 DFQATT, CDR2 SNEGSKA (reference sequence). The CDR3 loop reads CSARDRGQGYEQYF. CDR3 nucleotide sequence: TGCAGTGCTAGAGATCGAGGACAGGGGTACGAGCAGTACTTC.

This clonotype was observed at least ten times. The chain recombines TRBV12-3 or TRBV12-4 with TRBJ2-5, with 10 bases aligning to TRBD1. The CDR3 spans 15 residues. Trimming took 6 bases from V and 6 from J; bases not matched to a gene: 10. Written as DNA, the CDR3 is TGTGCCAGCAGCTTACTACCGGGACAGGGGAAGACCCAGTACTTC. Its protein is CASSLLPGQGKTQYF.

The table lists this clonotype with a few counts. The gene calls are TRBV20-1 and TRBJ2-2, with TRBD1 matching 9 bases. The germline V gene has CDR1 DFQATT and CDR2 SNEGSKA (reference sequence). Trimming took 0 bases from V and 4 from J; bases not matched to a gene: 6. This CDR3 is 16 amino acids long. CDR3 loop: CSARDRTGASTGELFF. In DNA form, the CDR3 reads TGCAGTGCTAGAGATCGGACAGGGGCAAGCACCGGGGAGCTGTTTTTT.

There are many counts of this clonotype. The chain has TRBV7-2 and TRBJ2-1; D possibly corresponds to TRBD1 (6 bases). The CDR3 consists of 14 residues. Trimming took 7 bases from V and 2 from J, leaving 12 bases between them. Germline V CDR1 and CDR2: SGHTA, FQGNSA. CDR3 nucleotides: TGTGCCAGCACCTACAGGGTCCCCTACAATGAGCAGTTCTTC. Its protein is CASTYRVPYNEQFF.

This clonotype was seen more than once but under ten times. The chain joins TRBV20-1 to TRBJ1-2; 8 bases are shared with TRBD1. The CDR3 is 12 amino acids. In germline, CDR1 is DFQATT, CDR2 SNEGSKA (reference sequence). Trimming cost V 5 bases and J 4 bases; bases outside gene matches: 3. Here the CDR3 DNA reads TGCAGTGCTGGACAGGGCCCCTATGGCTACACCTTC. Translating it yields CSAGQGPYGYTF.